One and the same sample provided the 30 T cell receptor beta chains below, sequenced in a study of T cells expressing NK-cell markers. TCRdb derives one entry per CDR3 protein from the 5' RACE reads, leaving out DNA. This sample's clone table lists some 410,000 distinct CDR3 sequences. Material for sequencing was blood T cells: a sorted CD56 or NKG2C T cell subset, CD4+ or CD8+ T cells, or bulk PBMC T cells (not recorded which). The source of these receptors is a woman between 18 and 70 years old in good health.

This chain uses TRBV5-6 with TRBJ2-5; as DNA is missing, the TRBD1 call by TCRdb cannot be tested. Germline V gene lookup returns CDR1 SGHDT and CDR2 YYEEEE. CDR3 length: 12 amino acids. The CDR3: CASSFGGDSQYF.

The V gene is TRBV18, the J gene TRBJ2-5; TCRdb returns TRBD2, unconfirmable since there is no DNA. Germline V gene lookup returns CDR1 KGHSH and CDR2 LQKENI. This CDR3 contains 14 residues. The CDR3 region is CASSAGTFGETQYF. Combining the CDR3 with reference TRBV18 and TRBJ2-5 gives the whole variable domain NAGVMQNPRHLVRRRGQEARLRCSPMKGHSHVYWYRQLPEEGLKFMVYLQKENIIDESGMPKERFSAEFPKEGPSILRIQQVVRGDSAAYFCASSAGTFGETQYFGPGTRLLVL.

This chain uses TRBV20-1 with TRBJ2-1; TCRdb designates TRBD1, a call that cannot be tested without DNA. CDR1 and CDR2 from the germline V gene are DFQATT and SNEGSKA (reference sequence). The CDR3 consists of 13 residues. The CDR3 sequence: CSAPGQGYNEQFF.

V and J are TRBV25-1 and TRBJ1-6. Germline-derived CDR1 and CDR2 are MGHDK and SYGVNS. The CDR3 is 14 amino acids. This CDR3 is CASSIGTRNSPLHF.

The chain combines TRBV24-1 with TRBJ2-1; as DNA is missing, the TRBD2 call by TCRdb cannot be tested. Per the germline V gene, CDR1 is KGHDR and CDR2 is SFDVKD. The CDR3 length is 16 residues. CDR3 protein: CATSAQRGGPGNEQFF.

The chain carries TRBV6-2 or TRBV6-3 and TRBJ2-4; without DNA, the TCRdb call of TRBD1 cannot be checked. The CDR3 totals 22 residues. Looked up from germline, CDR1 is MNHEY and CDR2 is SVGEGT. This CDR3 is CASRPLDQTGVLVGSAKNIQYF.

The chain is built from TRBV29-1 and TRBJ1-2; there is no DNA to check the TCRdb D call of TRBD1. This CDR3 comprises 13 residues. Germline V gene data show CDR1 as SQVTM and CDR2 as ANQGSEA. The CDR3 reads CSVGTGGFYGYTF.

V is TRBV24-1 and J is TRBJ2-1; TCRdb's D call of TRBD2 is untestable without DNA. The CDR3 length is 15 residues. Germline CDR1 reads KGHDR; CDR2 reads SFDVKD. The CDR3 reads CATEESGGAVNEQFF.

The V and J genes are TRBV12-3 or TRBV12-4 and TRBJ2-3; TCRdb names TRBD1, which stays unverified in the absence of DNA. The CDR3 runs to 14 residues. The CDR3 sequence: CASSQDRGGDTQYF.

The chain uses TRBV5-5 and TRBJ1-1. The germline gives CDR1 SGHKS, CDR2 YYEKEE (reference sequence). The CDR3 has 14 residues. This chain's CDR3 is CASSSGSLNTEAFF.

V usage is TRBV28 and J usage is TRBJ2-5; TCRdb proposes TRBD2, but this gene call is untestable without DNA. The germline CDR1 and CDR2 sequences are MDHEN and SYDVKM. The CDR3 contains 18 residues. This chain's CDR3 is CASSLFPSPTTPRETQYF.

The genes are TRBV5-4 and TRBJ2-1; no DNA is available, so the TRBD2 call from TCRdb remains unchecked. This CDR3 comprises 16 residues. Germline values: CDR1 SGHNT, CDR2 YYREEE (reference sequence). CDR3 residues: CASSLGLSGSNNEQFF.

The chain has TRBV5-5 and TRBJ2-2; absent DNA, TCRdb's TRBD2 call cannot be checked. Germline V gene lookup returns CDR1 SGHKS and CDR2 YYEKEE (reference sequence). The CDR3 length is 14 residues. The CDR3 is CASSFLGPTGELFF.

CDR3 sequence reads: CASSLIEGYGYTF. This sequence joins TRBV27 and TRBJ1-2. This CDR3 has 13 amino acids. Germline V gene lookup returns CDR1 MNHEY and CDR2 SMNVEV (reference sequence).

The chain couples TRBV7-9 to TRBJ2-7; TCRdb indicates TRBD1, and absent DNA this call remains unverified. Germline V CDR1 and CDR2: SEHNR, FQNEAQ (reference sequence). CDR3 length: 15 residues. The CDR3 sequence is CASSSGQGLNYEQYF.

V gene TRBV11-2 combines with J gene TRBJ1-6. Germline values: CDR1 SGHAT, CDR2 FQNNGV. This CDR3 spans 13 amino acids. CDR3 loop: CASSVSSDSPLHF.

This rearrangement joins TRBV28 to TRBJ2-1; TCRdb names TRBD1, which stays unverified in the absence of DNA. CDR1 is MDHEN, CDR2 SYDVKM, per germline. The CDR3 loop spans 15 amino acids. The CDR3 spells CASSWIGQGKNEQFF.

V and J are TRBV27 and TRBJ1-2. The CDR3 runs 17 residues. The germline V gene has CDR1 MNHEY and CDR2 SMNVEV (reference sequence). CDR3 loop: CASSLRQGPTWSYGYTF.

The chain recombines TRBV5-1 with TRBJ1-1. The germline CDR1 and CDR2 sequences are SGHRS and YFSETQ. The length of the CDR3 is 14 residues. The CDR3 spells CASSLGSWDTEAFF.

V and J are TRBV7-2 and TRBJ2-1; TCRdb names TRBD2, which stays unverified in the absence of DNA. The CDR3 runs to 17 residues. Per the germline V gene, CDR1 is SGHTA and CDR2 is FQGNSA. CDR3 sequence: CASSARTSGGSYNEQFF.

The chain combines TRBV12-3 or TRBV12-4 with TRBJ1-1. CDR3 size: 14 residues. The CDR3 sequence: CASSLWQKNTEAFF.

The chain combines TRBV20-1 with TRBJ1-2; TCRdb names TRBD1, which stays unverified in the absence of DNA. Germline assignment: CDR1 DFQATT and CDR2 SNEGSKA (reference sequence). This CDR3 spans 13 amino acids. This chain's CDR3 is CSATDRRGYGYTF.

The chain carries TRBV12-3 or TRBV12-4 and TRBJ1-1; TCRdb outputs TRBD1, but without DNA this stays unchecked. This CDR3 spans 13 amino acids. CDR3 sequence: CASSSRGVMEAFF.

The chain recombines TRBV5-1 with TRBJ2-2; TCRdb's D gene call, TRBD1, goes unchecked for lack of DNA. The CDR3 length is 14 residues. Germline assignment: CDR1 SGHRS and CDR2 YFSETQ. The CDR3 sequence: CASSSRPDTGELFF. Together with reference TRBV5-1 and TRBJ2-2, the CDR3 gives the full variable domain: KAGVTQTPRYLIKTRGQQVTLSCSPISGHRSVSWYQQTPGQGLQFLFEYFSETQRNKGNFPGRFSGRQFSNSRSEMNVSTLELGDSALYLCASSSRPDTGELFFGEGSRLTVL.

The chain employs TRBV15 and TRBJ2-1; without DNA, the TCRdb call of TRBD2 cannot be checked. The CDR3 runs to 16 residues. Germline V CDR1 and CDR2: LNHNV, YYDKDF (reference sequence). The CDR3 is CATSRVLGGRAVEQFF.

The genes are TRBV4-1 and TRBJ1-5; TCRdb outputs TRBD1, but without DNA this stays unchecked. Looked up from germline, CDR1 is MGHRA and CDR2 is YSYEKL. This CDR3 spans 18 amino acids. The CDR3 reads CASSHALAQGPSNQPQHF.

The chain couples TRBV6-1 to TRBJ2-2; TCRdb designates TRBD2, a call that cannot be tested without DNA. This CDR3 region has 15 residues. Germline V lookup: CDR1 MNHNS, CDR2 SASEGT. The CDR3 reads CASSEASPGTGELFF.

The CDR3 here is CASSLYGVTGQETQYF. The chain combines TRBV5-5 with TRBJ2-5. Germline lookup yields CDR1 SGHKS and CDR2 YYEKEE (reference sequence). This CDR3 comprises 16 residues.

The chain recombines TRBV6-2 or TRBV6-3 with TRBJ2-3; TCRdb designates TRBD2, a call that cannot be tested without DNA. CDR1 MNHEY and CDR2 SVGEGT come from the germline V gene. The CDR3 runs to 16 residues. The CDR3 spells CASSIGTSRFTDTQYF.

J is TRBJ1-2 and V is TRBV15. The CDR3 has 14 residues. Germline CDR1 is LNHNV and CDR2 is YYDKDF (reference sequence). The CDR3 spells CATSREEGRDGYTF.